This TCR beta chain stems from a study of blood T cell repertoires in COVID-19. Study context: The study drew acute and convalescent COVID-19 samples from the United States, Italy and Spain. T cells, B-cell-depleted T cells, or PBMCs supplied cDNA or gDNA.

Authors' processing steps: Amplification of reference gene primers was used by the study to estimate nucleated cell counts. Generated by immunoSEQ multiplex PCR, the TCRdb table keeps only in-frame clones and is missing some. That table gives V, J and clone size, and the DNA gave D and trimming. This table has 100,000 to 150,000 clones, roughly 88% appearing once. Germline V lookup: CDR1 WNHNN, CDR2 SYGVQD (reference sequence). Trimming cost V 3 bases and J 3 bases, with 16 bases left between them. The CDR3 has 16 residues. This clone was found once. The source of this sequence is a woman older than 75 with acute or convalescent COVID-19. The sample comprised peripheral blood. This chain joins TRBV10-1 and TRBJ2-3, with a weak D call TRBD2 (5 bases). The CDR3 sequence: CASSENSRLATDTQYF. The CDR3 DNA sequence: TGCGCCAGCAGTGAAAATTCTCGCTTAGCGACAGATACGCAGTATTTT.